This T cell receptor (beta chain) was captured in a study of blood T cell repertoires in COVID-19 (dated by TCRdb to 2018 to 2021). Regarding the complete study: The collaborator samples originated in the United States, Italy and Spain and spanned the acute and convalescent phases of COVID-19. The sample metadata nearly always contained a de-identified subject ID, COVID-19 status, age in years and sex. Where available, HLA class I and class II types were taken from metadata supplied by the sample provider and were not determined by assay-based typing. The repertoires were made available in a free public database intended to serve as a resource for research on the immune response to SARS-CoV-2. The dataset comprised deeply sampled blood TCRbeta repertoires from subjects exposed to, actively infected with, or recovered from COVID-19. The material from the prospective study consisted of cDNA or gDNA derived from T cells, B-cell-depleted T cells, or PBMCs. Samples came from the ongoing ImmuneRACE study (first 160 participants) plus 1,254 subjects from 6 global collaborators.

The immunoSEQ Assay, a bias-controlled multiplex PCR, was used to amplify TCRbeta CDR3 regions from genomic DNA. The paper's data handling went like this. Nucleated cell counts per sample were estimated from amplification of reference gene primers within the assay. To quantify the absolute abundance of each unique TCRbeta CDR3 rearrangement, sequence reads were collapsed and filtered. For each sample, productive Simpson clonality was calculated by taking the square root of Simpson's diversity index across productive rearrangements. TCRdb took this table from immuneACCESS and kept in-frame rearrangements with V and J called. Such tables lack part of the clones; where checked against another copy, unresolved V genes explain under half of the gap, and the rest is unexplained. V and J calls and clone size follow that table, whereas D and trimming were derived from the DNA. This sample holds approximately 200,000 clones; 85% were observed only once. 15% to 20% of the sample goes to the ten largest clones.

The paper's findings and limits, for the study overall: How much clinical and demographic metadata was included differed by source and by participant, and the metadata was provided uncurated.

The CDR3 has 13 amino acids, counting the end cysteine and phenylalanine. Solely the CDR3 DNA is kept, with 39 bases framed from the first base. Between the V and J ends, shortened by 1 base and 5 bases respectively, the junction contains 8 bases. According to the germline V gene (reference sequence), CDR1 reads SEHNR and CDR2 reads FQNEAQ. Enrolling through a virtual design, the prospective study's participants ranged in age from about 18 to 89 years and lived across 24 United States geographic areas. In the prospective study, cohorts were assigned on the basis of participant-reported clinical history obtained from a screening survey and a study questionnaire. Recovered participants in ImmuneRACE Cohort 3 were defined by two consecutive negative NP/OP PCR tests, clearance by a healthcare professional, or resolution of symptoms. Mobile phlebotomists in the prospective study collected whole blood, serum and a nasopharyngeal or oropharyngeal swab from every participant. Additional blood draws and questionnaires over an approximately two-month period could optionally be provided by prospective study participants. Prospective study blood samples were shipped either frozen or at room temperature before DNA extraction.

Details on this clone: Its antigen remains unidentified. No much larger clonotype is one base removed from it; base qualities were not supplied. Other DNA sequences of this sample code for an identical CDR3.

The chain is encoded by TRBV7-9 joined to TRBJ1-2; the D segment cannot be called with confidence. Input material: PBMCs or T cells enriched from blood (not recorded which). The clonotype comes from a man aged 35 to 55 who had recovered from COVID-19. In nucleotides, the sequence is TGTGCCAGCAGCTTAGGCACGGGGTATGGCTACACCTTC. Its translation is CASSLGTGYGYTF. The CDR3 plus the reference TRBV7-9 and TRBJ1-2 genes for the other parts give the full variable domain: DTGVSQNPRHKITKRGQNVTFRCDPISEHNRLYWYRQTLGQGPEFLTYFQNEAQLEKSRLLSDRFSAERPKGSFSTLEIQRTEQGDSAMYLCASSLGTGYGYTFGSGTRLTVV.